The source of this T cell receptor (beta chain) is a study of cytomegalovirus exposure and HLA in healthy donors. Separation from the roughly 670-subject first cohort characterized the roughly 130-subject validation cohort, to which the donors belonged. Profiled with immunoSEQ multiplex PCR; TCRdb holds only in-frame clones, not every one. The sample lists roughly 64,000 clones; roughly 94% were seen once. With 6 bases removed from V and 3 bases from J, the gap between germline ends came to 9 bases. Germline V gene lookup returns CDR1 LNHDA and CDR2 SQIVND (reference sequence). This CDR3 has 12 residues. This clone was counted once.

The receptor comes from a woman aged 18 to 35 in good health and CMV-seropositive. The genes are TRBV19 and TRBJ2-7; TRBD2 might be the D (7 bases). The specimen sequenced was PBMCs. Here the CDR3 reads CASRGGGYEQYF. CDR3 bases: TGTGCCAGTAGGGGAGGGGGCTACGAGCAGTACTTC.